Listed below are T cell receptor beta chains from one sample, sequenced in a study of cytotoxic CD8 clonotypes in ibrutinib-treated CLL. Method: immunoSEQ multiplex PCR; TCRdb's copy keeps in-frame clones and lacks some. Among 250,000 to 350,000 clones listed, less than 85% were seen once. The sample in question was PBMCs, obtained at disease progression, from a patient treated with ibrutinib. Source of these receptors: a human donor with chronic lymphocytic leukemia. Both conserved end residues are part of each CDR3. The order of the fields is clone size, D gene, J gene, V gene, CDR3 length, CDR3 protein, CDR3 DNA. A D gene is named only where the DNA matches it firmly. Rows give clone size only sometimes, using once, few, many, or a class for an expanded clone.

. | . | TRBJ2-3 | TRBV2 | 14 | CATRRIGATDTQYF | TGTGCCACCCGTCGGATTGGCGCCACAGATACGCAGTATTTT
. | TRBD1 | TRBJ2-2 | TRBV5-6 | 15 | CASSLGTGGPGELFF | TGTGCCAGCAGCTTGGGGACAGGGGGCCCCGGGGAGCTGTTTTTT
. | . | TRBJ1-6 | TRBV19 | 14 | CASSQGSHNSPLHF | TGTGCCAGTTCTCAGGGTTCACATAATTCACCCCTCCACTTT
. | TRBD2 | TRBJ2-1 | TRBV9 | 13 | CASSSAGGWEQFF | TGTGCCAGCAGCTCAGCGGGGGGCTGGGAGCAGTTCTTC
. | . | TRBJ2-2 | TRBV9 | 16 | CASSVASGPNTGELFF | TGTGCCAGCAGCGTAGCTTCGGGTCCGAACACCGGGGAGCTGTTTTTT
. | TRBD2 | TRBJ2-5 | TRBV29-1 | 12 | CSVELAGKTQYF | TGCAGCGTTGAACTAGCGGGAAAGACCCAGTACTTC
. | . | TRBJ1-6 | TRBV7-9 | 12 | CASSSEGSPLHF | TGTGCCAGCAGCTCTGAGGGGTCACCCCTCCACTTT
. | . | TRBJ2-2 | TRBV7-2 | 14 | CASTGTENTGELFF | TGTGCCAGCACCGGGACGGAGAACACCGGGGAGCTGTTTTTT
. | . | TRBJ2-7 | TRBV7-8 | 18 | CASSLARPHKALSYEQYF | TGTGCCAGCAGCTTAGCGCGTCCCCACAAGGCCCTCTCCTACGAGCAGTACTTC
. | . | TRBJ2-7 | TRBV29-1 | 14 | CSVEGLGRAYEQYF | TGCAGCGTTGAGGGCTTGGGCAGGGCCTACGAGCAGTACTTC
. | . | TRBJ2-7 | TRBV5-4 | 12 | CASSLKPYEQYF | TGTGCCAGCAGCTTAAAACCCTACGAGCAGTACTTC
. | . | TRBJ2-7 | TRBV27 | 13 | CASSSLSSYEQYF | TGTGCCAGCAGTTCCCTGAGCTCCTACGAGCAGTACTTC
. | TRBD2 | TRBJ2-7 | TRBV29-1 | 14 | CSATPGLHSYEQYF | TGCAGCGCCACTCCGGGACTACACTCCTACGAGCAGTACTTC
. | . | TRBJ2-7 | TRBV28 | 13 | CASSTPPSGEQYF | TGTGCCAGCAGTACCCCCCCGAGCGGCGAGCAGTACTTC
. | TRBD2 | TRBJ2-1 | TRBV9 | 17 | CASSVGVWRESENEQFF | TGTGCCAGCAGCGTAGGAGTTTGGCGGGAGTCAGAGAATGAGCAGTTCTTC
. | . | TRBJ2-7 | TRBV27 | 16 | CASSLNPGRRPYEQYF | TGTGCCAGCAGTTTAAATCCGGGACGGAGGCCCTACGAGCAGTACTTC
. | . | TRBJ1-1 | TRBV25-1 | 16 | CASSEVGKGRGTEAFF | TGTGCCAGCAGTGAAGTGGGAAAGGGGAGGGGGACTGAAGCTTTCTTT
. | . | TRBJ1-2 | TRBV29-1 | 13 | CSVEADYRGGYTF | TGCAGCGTTGAAGCTGACTACAGAGGTGGCTACACCTTC
once | TRBD2 | TRBJ2-3 | TRBV9 | 17 | CASSVDGGGRGTDTQYF | TGTGCCAGCAGCGTAGATGGCGGGGGGAGGGGCACAGATACGCAGTATTTT
. | TRBD1 | TRBJ2-3 | TRBV5-6 | 14 | CASTYRGYTDTQYF | TGTGCCAGCACCTACAGGGGTTACACAGATACGCAGTATTTT
. | . | TRBJ2-6 | TRBV18 | 15 | CASSPRGSGANVLTF | TGTGCCAGCTCACCCCGGGGCTCTGGGGCCAACGTCCTGACTTTC
. | . | TRBJ2-3 | TRBV9 | 15 | CASSVAPPPADTQYF | TGTGCCAGCAGCGTAGCTCCCCCCCCCGCAGATACGCAGTATTTT
. | . | TRBJ1-1 | TRBV9 | 15 | CASSVSSRGRTEAFF | TGTGCCAGCAGCGTTTCGAGCAGGGGCAGGACTGAAGCTTTCTTT
once | TRBD2 | TRBJ2-1 | TRBV18 | 13 | CASSPVLAGEQFF | TGTGCCAGCTCACCTGTCCTAGCGGGTGAGCAGTTCTTC
. | . | TRBJ1-1 | TRBV7-9 | 13 | CASSIDTNTEAFF | TGTGCCAGCAGCATTGACACGAACACTGAAGCTTTCTTT
. | . | TRBJ2-3 | TRBV6-1 | 14 | CASSETGYTDTQYF | TGTGCCAGCAGTGAGACAGGTTACACAGATACGCAGTATTTT
. | TRBD1 | TRBJ1-2 | TRBV5-1 | 15 | CASSLTGQVNYGYTF | TGCGCCAGCAGCCTGACGGGACAGGTTAACTATGGCTACACCTTC
. | . | TRBJ2-7 | TRBV19 | 15 | CASSIAGQNSYEQYF | TGTGCCAGTAGTATAGCGGGACAAAACTCCTACGAGCAGTACTTC
. | . | TRBJ2-3 | TRBV11-2 | 16 | CASSPSFGGGADTQYF | TGTGCCAGCAGCCCATCCTTCGGCGGGGGCGCAGATACGCAGTATTTT
. | . | TRBJ2-2 | TRBV9 | 14 | CASSVLATTGELFF | TGTGCCAGCAGCGTCTTAGCGACCACCGGGGAGCTGTTTTTT
. | TRBD1 | TRBJ1-1 | TRBV7-9 | 13 | CASSSSGGTEAFF | TGTGCCAGCAGCTCCTCAGGGGGCACTGAAGCTTTCTTT
. | . | TRBJ2-7 | TRBV5-1 | 14 | CASSFFPGVEEQYF | TGCGCCAGCAGCTTTTTCCCGGGGGTGGAGGAGCAGTACTTC
. | . | TRBJ1-3 | TRBV7-2 | 16 | CASSPRGGPSGNTIYF | TGTGCCAGCAGCCCAAGGGGCGGCCCCTCTGGAAACACCATATATTTT
. | . | TRBJ2-2 | TRBV19 | 14 | CASARSPNTGELFF | TGTGCCAGCGCACGTTCACCGAACACCGGGGAGCTGTTTTTT
. | . | TRBJ2-7 | TRBV6-6 | 14 | CASSYHGTPYEQYF | TGTGCCAGCAGTTACCACGGGACACCCTACGAGCAGTACTTC
. | TRBD2 | TRBJ2-1 | TRBV6-1 | 14 | CASNPTSGGAIRFF | TGTGCCAGCAACCCTACTAGCGGGGGGGCCATTCGGTTCTTC